What follows is one TCR beta chain and its context. Its antigen target is currently unknown. Base qualities are not at hand, and no much larger clone is one base apart. The sample comes from a study of blood T cell repertoires in COVID-19 (dated by TCRdb to about 2020). As for the study more broadly: Samples covering the acute and convalescent phases of COVID-19 were provided by collaborators in the United States, Italy and Spain. The prospective study material was composed of cDNA or gDNA derived from T cells, B-cell-depleted T cells, or PBMCs. Deeply sampled blood TCRbeta repertoires from subjects exposed to, actively infected with, or recovered from COVID-19 were included in the dataset. The repertoires were released in a freely available public database meant as a resource for research on the immune response to SARS-CoV-2. Samples were obtained from the ongoing ImmuneRACE study (first 160 participants) and from 1,000 to 1,500 subjects provided by 6 global collaborators. The sample metadata nearly always contained a de-identified subject ID, COVID-19 status, age in years and sex. Where available, HLA class I and class II types were obtained from metadata supplied by the sample provider rather than from assay-based typing. The full study reports these points: The quantity of clinical and demographic metadata differed by source and by participant and was supplied without curation.

Collaborating institutions collected whole blood in K2EDTA tubes following their own protocols. For TCRbeta analysis, collaborators shipped samples as frozen whole blood, isolated PBMCs, or DNA extracted from either of those sample types. The immunoSEQ Assay, a bias-controlled multiplex PCR, was used to amplify TCRbeta CDR3 regions from genomic DNA. As for the original processing: The number of nucleated cells in each sample was estimated by amplification of reference gene primers within the assay. To quantify the absolute abundance of each unique TCRbeta CDR3 rearrangement, sequence reads were collapsed and filtered. Productive Simpson clonality was computed per sample as the square root of Simpson's diversity index over productive rearrangements. Sourced from immuneACCESS, this table was stored by TCRdb with only in-frame sequences that have V and J called. A share of the clones is absent; for the studies checked, an unresolved V gene accounts for under half, and the remainder has no known explanation. The V and J calls and clone size come from that table; D and trimming were worked out from the DNA. This sample comprises 150,000 to 200,000 clones, about 86% of them detected only once. The ten largest account for more than 7.5% of the sample.

From the germline V gene, CDR1 is KGHDR and CDR2 is SFDVKD. The CDR3 holds 16 amino acids from the cysteine to the phenylalanine. Kept here is only the CDR3 DNA, which spans 48 bases and is read in frame from base 1. Germline trimming: 4 bases from V, 7 bases from J; junction bases outside gene matches: 11. This clonotype originated in a man aged 50 to 59 with active or convalescent COVID-19. In this chain, TRBV24-1 is recombined with TRBJ2-2, and 7 junction bases match TRBD2. The material sequenced was peripheral blood. The CDR3 has the sequence CATSEPDYPGGGELFF. DNA sequence: TGTGCCACCAGTGAACCCGACTATCCGGGGGGCGGGGAGCTGTTTTTT.